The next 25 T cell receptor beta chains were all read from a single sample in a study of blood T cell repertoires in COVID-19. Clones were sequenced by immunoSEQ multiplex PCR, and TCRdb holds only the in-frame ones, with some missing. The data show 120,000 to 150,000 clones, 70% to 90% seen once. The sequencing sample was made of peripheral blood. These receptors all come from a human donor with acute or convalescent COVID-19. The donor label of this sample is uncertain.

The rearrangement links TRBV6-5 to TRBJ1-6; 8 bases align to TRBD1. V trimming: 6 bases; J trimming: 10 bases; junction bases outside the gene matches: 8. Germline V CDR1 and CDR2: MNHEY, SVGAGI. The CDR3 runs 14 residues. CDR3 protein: CASSRGRGLSPLHF. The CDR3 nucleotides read TGTGCCAGCAGCAGGGGGCGGGGTCTCTCACCCCTCCACTTT.

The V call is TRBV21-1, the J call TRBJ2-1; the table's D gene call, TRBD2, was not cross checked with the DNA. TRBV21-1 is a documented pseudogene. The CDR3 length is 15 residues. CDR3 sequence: CASSLAGGLYNEQFF. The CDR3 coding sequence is TGTGCCAGCAGCCTGGCGGGAGGTCTCTACAATGAGCAGTTCTTC.

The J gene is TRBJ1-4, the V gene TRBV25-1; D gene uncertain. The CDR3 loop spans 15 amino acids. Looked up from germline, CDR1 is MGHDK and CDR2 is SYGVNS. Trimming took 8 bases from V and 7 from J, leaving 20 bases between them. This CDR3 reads CASAPREGIGEKLFF. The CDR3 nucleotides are TGTGCCAGCGCCCCCCGGGAAGGGATTGGTGAAAAACTGTTTTTT.

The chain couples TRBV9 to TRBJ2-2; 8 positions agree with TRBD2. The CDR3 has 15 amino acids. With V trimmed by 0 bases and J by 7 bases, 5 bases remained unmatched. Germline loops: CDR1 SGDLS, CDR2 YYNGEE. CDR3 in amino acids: CASSVEPAGDGELFF. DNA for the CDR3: TGTGCCAGCAGCGTAGAGCCAGCGGGAGACGGGGAGCTGTTTTTT.

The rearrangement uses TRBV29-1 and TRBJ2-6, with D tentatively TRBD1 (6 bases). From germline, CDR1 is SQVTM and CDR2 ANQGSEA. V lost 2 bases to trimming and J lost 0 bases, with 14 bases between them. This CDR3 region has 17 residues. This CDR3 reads CSVECWTVPSGANVLTF. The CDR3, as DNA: TGCAGCGTTGAATGTTGGACAGTCCCCTCTGGGGCCAACGTCCTGACTTTC.

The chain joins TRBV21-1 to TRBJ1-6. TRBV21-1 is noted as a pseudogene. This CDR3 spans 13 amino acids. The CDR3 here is CASSMVRGSPLHF. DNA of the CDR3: TGTGCCAGCAGCATGGTCCGGGGTTCACCCCTCCACTTT.

CDR3 nucleotides: TGTGCCAGCAGCCGCACGGGACAGAGCACAGATACGCAGTATTTT. Its translation: CASSRTGQSTDTQYF. The chain joins TRBV7-3 to TRBJ2-3; TRBD1 agrees at 7 bases. CDR3 length: 15 amino acids. Germline V gene sequence: CDR1 SGHTA, CDR2 FQGTGA. V shed 5 bases and J 0 bases; nucleotides not matched to a gene: 5.

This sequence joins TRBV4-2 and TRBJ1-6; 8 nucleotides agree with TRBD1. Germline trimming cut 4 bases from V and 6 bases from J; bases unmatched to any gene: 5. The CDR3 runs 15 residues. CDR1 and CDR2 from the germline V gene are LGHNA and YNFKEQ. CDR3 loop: CASSPWTGPNSPLHF. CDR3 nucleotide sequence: TGTGCCAGCAGCCCCTGGACAGGGCCTAATTCACCCCTCCACTTT.

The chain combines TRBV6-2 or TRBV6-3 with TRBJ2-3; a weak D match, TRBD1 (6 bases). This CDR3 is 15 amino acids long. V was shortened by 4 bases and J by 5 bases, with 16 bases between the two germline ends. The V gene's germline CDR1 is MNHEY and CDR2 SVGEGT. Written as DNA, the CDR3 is TGTGCCAGCAGTTCCCAGGGGCCCCCTGTAGATACGCAGTATTTT. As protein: CASSSQGPPVDTQYF.

The CDR3 sequence: CASSRAETETQYF. The CDR3 DNA sequence: TGTGCCAGCAGTCGCGCGGAGACAGAGACCCAGTACTTC. The rearrangement joins TRBV6-5 to TRBJ2-5; no reliable D call. The V end lost 5 bases, the J end lost 4 bases, and 11 bases lay between the germline ends. The CDR3 runs 13 residues. The germline gives CDR1 MNHEY, CDR2 SVGAGI.

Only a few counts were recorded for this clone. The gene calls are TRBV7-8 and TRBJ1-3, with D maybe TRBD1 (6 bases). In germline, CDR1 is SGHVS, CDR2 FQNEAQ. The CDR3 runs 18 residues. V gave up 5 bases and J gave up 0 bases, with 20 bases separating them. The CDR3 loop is CASSNDLVGASSGNTIYF. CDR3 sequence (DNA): TGTGCCAGCAGCAACGACCTCGTGGGGGCGAGCTCTGGAAACACCATATATTTT. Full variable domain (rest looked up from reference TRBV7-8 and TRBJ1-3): GAGVSQSPRYKVAKRGQDVALRCDPISGHVSLFWYQQALGQGPEFLTYFQNEAQLDKSGLPSDRFFAERPEGSVSTLKIQRTQQEDSAVYLCASSNDLVGASSGNTIYFGEGSWLTVV.

CDR3: CSVGAGVNEQFF. CDR3 coding DNA: TGCAGCGTTGGGGCAGGGGTAAATGAGCAGTTCTTC. The chain recombines TRBV29-1 with TRBJ2-1; a possible D gene is TRBD1 (6 bases). V lost 4 bases to trimming and J lost 7 bases, with 11 bases between them. The CDR3 contains 12 residues. Germline CDR1 reads SQVTM; CDR2 reads ANQGSEA.

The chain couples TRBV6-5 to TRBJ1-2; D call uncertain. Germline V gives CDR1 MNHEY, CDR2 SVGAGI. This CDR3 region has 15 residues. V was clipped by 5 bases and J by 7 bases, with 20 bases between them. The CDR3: CASSPPGSPIGGYTF. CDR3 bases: TGTGCCAGCAGTCCCCCTGGTAGCCCTATAGGTGGCTACACCTTC.

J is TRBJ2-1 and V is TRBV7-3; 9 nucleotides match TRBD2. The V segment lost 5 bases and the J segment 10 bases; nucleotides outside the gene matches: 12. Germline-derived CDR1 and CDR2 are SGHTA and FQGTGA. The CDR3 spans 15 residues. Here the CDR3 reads CASSRSGSALNEQFF. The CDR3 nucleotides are TGTGCCAGCAGCCGTAGCGGGAGCGCTTTGAACGAGCAGTTCTTC.

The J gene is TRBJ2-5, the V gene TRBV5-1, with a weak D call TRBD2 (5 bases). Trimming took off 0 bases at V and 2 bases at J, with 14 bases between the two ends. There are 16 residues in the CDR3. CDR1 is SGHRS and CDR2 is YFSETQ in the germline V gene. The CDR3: CASSLAVREPQETQYF. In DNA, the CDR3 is TGCGCCAGCAGCTTGGCTGTGAGGGAACCACAAGAGACCCAGTACTTC.

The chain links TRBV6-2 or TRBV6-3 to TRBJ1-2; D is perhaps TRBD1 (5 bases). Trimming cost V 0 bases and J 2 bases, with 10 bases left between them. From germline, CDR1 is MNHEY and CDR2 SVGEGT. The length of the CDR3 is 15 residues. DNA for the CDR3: TGTGCCAGCAGTTACTCGGAACAGGAAAACTATGGCTACACCTTC. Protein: CASSYSEQENYGYTF.

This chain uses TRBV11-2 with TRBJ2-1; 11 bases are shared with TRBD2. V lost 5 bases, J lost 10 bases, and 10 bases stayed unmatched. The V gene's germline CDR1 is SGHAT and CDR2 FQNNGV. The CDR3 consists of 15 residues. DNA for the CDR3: TGTGCCAGCAGCCTTAATAGCGGGAGGGCCGGAGAGCAGTTCTTC. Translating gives CASSLNSGRAGEQFF.

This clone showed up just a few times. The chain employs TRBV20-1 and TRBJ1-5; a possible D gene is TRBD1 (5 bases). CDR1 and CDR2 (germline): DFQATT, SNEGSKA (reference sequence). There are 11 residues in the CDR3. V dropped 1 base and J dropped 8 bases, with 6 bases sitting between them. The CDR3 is CSARVGEPQHF. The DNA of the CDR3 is TGCAGTGCTAGAGTAGGGGAGCCCCAGCATTTT.

As DNA, the CDR3 is TGTGCCAGCAGTCGACGGACAGGACGGGGCAACACTGAAGCTTTCTTT. Protein: CASSRRTGRGNTEAFF. The V call is TRBV6-6, the J call TRBJ1-1, with 7 bases lining up with TRBD1. J lost 2 bases, V lost 5 bases, and 11 bases had no gene match. The CDR3 loop spans 16 amino acids. CDR1 and CDR2 (germline): MNHNY, SVGAGI (reference sequence).

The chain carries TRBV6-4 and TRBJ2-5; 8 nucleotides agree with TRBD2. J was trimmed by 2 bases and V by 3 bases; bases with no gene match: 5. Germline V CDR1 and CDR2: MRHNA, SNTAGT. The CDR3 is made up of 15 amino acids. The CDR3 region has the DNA TGTGCCAGCAGTGAAAGCGGGAGTCGACAAGAGACCCAGTACTTC. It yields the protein CASSESGSRQETQYF.

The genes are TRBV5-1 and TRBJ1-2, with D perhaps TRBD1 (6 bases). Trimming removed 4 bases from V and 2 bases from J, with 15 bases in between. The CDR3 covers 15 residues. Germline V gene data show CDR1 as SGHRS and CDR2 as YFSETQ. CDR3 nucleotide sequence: TGCGCCAGCAGCCCAAGTAATACAGGGAACTATGGCTACACCTTC. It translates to CASSPSNTGNYGYTF.

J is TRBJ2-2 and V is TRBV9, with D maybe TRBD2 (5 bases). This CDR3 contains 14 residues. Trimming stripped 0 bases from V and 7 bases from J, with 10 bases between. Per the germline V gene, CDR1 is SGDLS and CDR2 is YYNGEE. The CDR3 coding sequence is TGTGCCAGCAGCGTAGGAGGGTTGGTCGGGGAGCTGTTTTTT. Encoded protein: CASSVGGLVGELFF.

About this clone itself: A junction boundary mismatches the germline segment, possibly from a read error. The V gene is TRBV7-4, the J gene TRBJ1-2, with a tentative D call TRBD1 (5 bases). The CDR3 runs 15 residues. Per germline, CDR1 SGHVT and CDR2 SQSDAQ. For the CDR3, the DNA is TGTGCCAGCAGCTTAGCGTGGGGTATGATCCTTCGGGGGGCCTTC. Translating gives CASSLAWGMILRGAF.

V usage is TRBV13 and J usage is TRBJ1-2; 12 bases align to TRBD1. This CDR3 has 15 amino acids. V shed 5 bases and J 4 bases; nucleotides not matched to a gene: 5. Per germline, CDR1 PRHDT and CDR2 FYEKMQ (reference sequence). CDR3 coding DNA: TGTGCCAGCAGCGACCGGGACAGGGGGCTCTATGGCTACACCTTC. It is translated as CASSDRDRGLYGYTF.

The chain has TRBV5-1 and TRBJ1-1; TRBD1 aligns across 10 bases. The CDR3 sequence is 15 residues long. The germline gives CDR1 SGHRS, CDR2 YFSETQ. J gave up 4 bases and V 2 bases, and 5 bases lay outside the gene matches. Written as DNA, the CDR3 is TGCGCCAGCAGCTTTCGGGACAGGGGACCCACTGAAGCTTTCTTT. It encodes CASSFRDRGPTEAFF.